Listed below are T cell receptor beta chains from one sample, sequenced in a study of identical twins. From the 5' RACE reads, TCRdb called clonotypes with MiXCR, one entry per CDR3 protein. The table lists about 900,000 distinct CDR3 sequences, 9% to 15% of them singletons. The data also belong to a second study, concerning yellow fever vaccine responses in identical twins.

Sequenced material: PBMCs. These receptors originate from a woman aged 18-29 years in good health. CDR3s include the opening cysteine and the closing phenylalanine or tryptophan. A D gene is named only where the DNA matches it firmly. The size field is filled for only some rows; it gives once, few, many or a size class.

v_call,d_call,j_call,cdr3_length,clone_size,cdr3_aa,cdr3_nt
TRBV5-1,-,TRBJ1-3,16,few,CASSSEGSDSGNTIYF,TGCGCCAGCAGCTCGGAGGGCAGTGACTCTGGAAACACCATATATTTT
TRBV7-7,-,TRBJ2-2,14,-,CASSASAYTGELFF,TGTGCCAGCAGCGCCAGCGCTTACACCGGGGAGCTGTTTTTT
TRBV2,TRBD2,TRBJ2-1,14,-,CASGGTTSYNEQFF,TGTGCCAGCGGCGGGACTACCTCCTACAATGAGCAGTTCTTC
TRBV24-1,-,TRBJ1-5,13,few,CATSVTGNQPQHF,TGTGCCACCAGCGTTACAGGGAATCAGCCCCAGCATTTT
TRBV6-1,-,TRBJ2-3,18,few,CASSPRWVADQSTDTQYF,TGTGCCAGCAGTCCCCGATGGGTGGCGGACCAAAGCACAGATACGCAGTATTTT
TRBV7-9,-,TRBJ2-1,15,-,CASSVQGSSYNEQFF,TGTGCCAGCAGCGTACAGGGTAGCTCCTACAATGAGCAGTTCTTC
TRBV12-3/TRBV12-4,-,TRBJ2-1,13,-,CASSLLEGLGQFF,TGTGCCAGCAGTTTATTGGAGGGCCTAGGGCAGTTCTTC
TRBV7-9,-,TRBJ2-7,13,-,CASGYAKSYEQYF,TGTGCCAGCGGTTACGCCAAATCCTACGAGCAGTACTTC
TRBV5-6,-,TRBJ2-7,14,few,CASSDGTEFYEQYF,TGTGCCAGCAGCGATGGGACCGAGTTCTACGAGCAGTACTTC
TRBV3-1,-,TRBJ1-1,14,few,CASSQDLVNTEAFF,TGTGCCAGCAGCCAAGATCTTGTGAACACTGAAGCTTTCTTT
TRBV10-3,-,TRBJ2-5,14,many,CAISGTSYQETQYF,TGTGCCATCAGTGGCACTAGTTACCAAGAGACCCAGTACTTC
TRBV15,TRBD1,TRBJ1-1,15,-,CATRGDRGGNTEAFF,TGTGCCACCAGAGGGGACAGGGGCGGCAACACTGAAGCTTTCTTT
TRBV5-1,-,TRBJ2-6,16,-,CASSLAAASGANVLTF,TGCGCCAGCAGCTTGGCAGCGGCCAGTGGGGCCAACGTCCTGACTTTC
TRBV5-6,-,TRBJ2-5,15,few,CASSRLRGNEETQYF,TGTGCCAGCAGCCGCCTGCGCGGGAATGAAGAGACCCAGTACTTC
TRBV28,-,TRBJ2-7,15,-,CASSLVWGGSYEQYF,TGTGCCAGCAGTTTAGTTTGGGGCGGCTCCTACGAGCAGTACTTC
TRBV11-3,-,TRBJ2-1,12,-,CASSPLSNEQFF,TGTGCCAGCAGCCCCCTTTCCAATGAGCAGTTCTTC
TRBV5-4,TRBD2,TRBJ2-7,17,few,CASSSDRRLAGAYEQYF,TGTGCCAGCAGCTCCGACAGAAGACTAGCGGGAGCGTACGAGCAGTACTTC
TRBV28,TRBD2,TRBJ2-1,16,many,CASSTPGGYPDNEQFF,TGTGCCAGCAGTACCCCGGGGGGATACCCCGACAATGAGCAGTTCTTC
TRBV24-1,-,TRBJ2-1,15,-,CATSDFTRGYCEQFF,TGTGCCACCAGTGATTTCACCAGGGGCTACTGTGAGCAGTTCTTC
TRBV10-3,-,TRBJ2-3,14,many,CAISRGTTTDTQYF,TGTGCCATCTCTCGGGGTACCACCACAGATACGCAGTATTTT